This TCR beta chain derives from a study of blood T cell repertoires in COVID-19. Turning to the study itself: The United States, Italy and Spain supplied acute and convalescent COVID-19 samples. Sample material is recorded as cDNA or gDNA derived from T cells, B-cell-depleted T cells, or PBMCs.

V lost 0 bases, J lost 7 bases, and 12 bases lay in between. This CDR3 contains 14 residues. Germline V gene lookup returns CDR1 SNHLY and CDR2 FYNNEI. Seattle patients were enrolled while actively infected and followed longitudinally. In the original analysis: The assay estimated nucleated cells by amplifying reference gene primers. Data came from immunoSEQ multiplex PCR; TCRdb stores just in-frame clones and leaves some out. V, J and clone size derive from that table, while D and trimming were established from the DNA sequence. The table includes a few hundred thousand clones, 84% detected once. The source is a person aged 70 to 85 with COVID-19, enrolled during active disease. Sequenced material: peripheral blood. The chain employs TRBV2 and TRBJ1-2; D is perhaps TRBD1 (6 bases). This CDR3 is CASSEATGISGYTF. CDR3 bases: TGTGCCAGCAGTGAAGCAACAGGGATAAGTGGCTACACCTTC.